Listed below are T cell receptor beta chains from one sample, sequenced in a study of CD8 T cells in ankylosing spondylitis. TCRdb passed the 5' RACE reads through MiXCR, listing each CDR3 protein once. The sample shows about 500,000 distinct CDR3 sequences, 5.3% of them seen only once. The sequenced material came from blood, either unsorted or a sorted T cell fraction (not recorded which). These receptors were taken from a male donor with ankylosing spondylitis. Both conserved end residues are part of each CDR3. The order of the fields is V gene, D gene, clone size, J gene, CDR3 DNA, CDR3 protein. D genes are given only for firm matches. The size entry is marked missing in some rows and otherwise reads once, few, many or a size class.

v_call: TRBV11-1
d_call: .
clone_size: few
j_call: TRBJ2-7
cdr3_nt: TGTGCCAGCAGCTTAGGGCAGGGCGGTTTAGCCGAAGGCTACGAGCAGTACTTC
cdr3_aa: CASSLGQGGLAEGYEQYF

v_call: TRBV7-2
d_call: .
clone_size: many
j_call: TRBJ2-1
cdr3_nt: TGTGCCAGCAGCGTCATCGCCACTTCCTACAATGAGCAGTTCTTC
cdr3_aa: CASSVIATSYNEQFF

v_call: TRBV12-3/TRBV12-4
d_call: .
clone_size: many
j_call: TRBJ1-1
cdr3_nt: TGTGCCAGCAGTCAACAGGGTTACACTGAAGCTTTCTTT
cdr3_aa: CASSQQGYTEAFF

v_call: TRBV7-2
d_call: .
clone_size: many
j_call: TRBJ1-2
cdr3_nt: TGTGCCAGCAGCCAGAAACAGATCTTCTATGATGGCTACACCTTC
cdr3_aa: CASSQKQIFYDGYTF

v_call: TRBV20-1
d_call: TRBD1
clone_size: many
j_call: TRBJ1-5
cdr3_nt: TGCAGTGCTAGAGATTACAGGGGCTGGGGTCAGCCCCAGCATTTT
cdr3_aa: CSARDYRGWGQPQHF

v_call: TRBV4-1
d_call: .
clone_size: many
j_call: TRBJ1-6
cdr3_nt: TGCGCCAGCAGCCAAGAATTCGGGGTTATCCCTAATTCACCCCTCCACTTT
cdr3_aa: CASSQEFGVIPNSPLHF

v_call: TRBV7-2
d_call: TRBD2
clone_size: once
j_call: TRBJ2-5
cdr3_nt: TGTGCCAGCAGCTCCGGGACTAGCCCAGAGACCCAGTACTTC
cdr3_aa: CASSSGTSPETQYF

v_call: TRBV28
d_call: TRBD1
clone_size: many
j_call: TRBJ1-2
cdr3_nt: TGTGCCAGCAGTACCTCCGGGACAGGGTTGGTCTATGGCTACACCTTC
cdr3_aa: CASSTSGTGLVYGYTF

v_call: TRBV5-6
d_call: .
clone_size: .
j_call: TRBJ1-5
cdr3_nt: TGTGCCAGCAGCTTGCAGGTAAGGGATCAGCCCCAGCATTTT
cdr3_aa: CASSLQVRDQPQHF

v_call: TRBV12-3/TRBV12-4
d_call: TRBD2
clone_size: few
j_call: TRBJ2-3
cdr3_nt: TGTGCCAGCAGTTTCGGGAGGGCGTTGGATACGCAGTATTTT
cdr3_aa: CASSFGRALDTQYF

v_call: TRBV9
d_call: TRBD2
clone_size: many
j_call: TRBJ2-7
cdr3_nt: TGTGCCAGCAGCCGGGACTATGCGTACGAGCAGTACTTC
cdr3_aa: CASSRDYAYEQYF

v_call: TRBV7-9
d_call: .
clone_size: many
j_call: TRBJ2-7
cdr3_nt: TGTGCCAGCAGCTTACTTGTCGAGCAGTACTTC
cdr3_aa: CASSLLVEQYF

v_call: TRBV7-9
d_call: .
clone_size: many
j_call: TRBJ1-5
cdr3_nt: TGTGCCAGCAGCTCCGGGACCCTCCAGCATTTT
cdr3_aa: CASSSGTLQHF

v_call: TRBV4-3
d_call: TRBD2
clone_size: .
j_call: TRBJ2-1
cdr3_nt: TGCGCCAGCAGCCGCTTGGCGGGGGAGCCTTACAATGAGCAGTTCTTC
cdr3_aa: CASSRLAGEPYNEQFF